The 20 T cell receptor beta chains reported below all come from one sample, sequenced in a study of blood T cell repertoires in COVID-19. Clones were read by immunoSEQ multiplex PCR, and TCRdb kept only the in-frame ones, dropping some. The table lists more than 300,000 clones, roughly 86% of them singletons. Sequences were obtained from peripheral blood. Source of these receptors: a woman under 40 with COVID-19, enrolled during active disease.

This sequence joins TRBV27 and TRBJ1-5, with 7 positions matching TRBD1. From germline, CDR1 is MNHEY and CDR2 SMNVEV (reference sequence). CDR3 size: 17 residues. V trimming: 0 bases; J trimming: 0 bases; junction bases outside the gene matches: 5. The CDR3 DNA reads TGTGCCAGCAGTTTATCGATGGGACAGTATAGCAATCAGCCCCAGCATTTT. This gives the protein CASSLSMGQYSNQPQHF.

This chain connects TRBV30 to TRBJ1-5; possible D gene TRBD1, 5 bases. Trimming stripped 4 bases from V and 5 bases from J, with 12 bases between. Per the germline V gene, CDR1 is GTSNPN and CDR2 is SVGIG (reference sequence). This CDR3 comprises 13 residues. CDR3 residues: CAWTSGLHQPQHF. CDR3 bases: TGTGCCTGGACCTCAGGGTTACATCAGCCCCAGCATTTT.

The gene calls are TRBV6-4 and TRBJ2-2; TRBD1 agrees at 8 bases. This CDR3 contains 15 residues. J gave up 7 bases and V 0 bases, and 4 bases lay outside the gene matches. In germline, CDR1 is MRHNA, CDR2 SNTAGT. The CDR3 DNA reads TGTGCCAGCAGTGACTCGGGGACAGGTTACGGGGAGCTGTTTTTT. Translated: CASSDSGTGYGELFF.

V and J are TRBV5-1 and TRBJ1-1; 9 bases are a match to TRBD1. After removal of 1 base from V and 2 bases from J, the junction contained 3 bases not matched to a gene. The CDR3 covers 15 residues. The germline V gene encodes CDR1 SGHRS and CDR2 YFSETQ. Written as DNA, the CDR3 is TGCGCCAGCAGCTTGACAGGGGGCAGTAACACTGAAGCTTTCTTT. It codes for CASSLTGGSNTEAFF.

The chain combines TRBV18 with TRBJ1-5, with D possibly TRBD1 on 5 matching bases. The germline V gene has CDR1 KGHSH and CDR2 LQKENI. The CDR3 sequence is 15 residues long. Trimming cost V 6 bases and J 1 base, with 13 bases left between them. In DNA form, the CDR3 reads TGTGCCAGCTCTCAGACAGCTAGGAGCAATCAGCCCCAGCATTTT. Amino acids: CASSQTARSNQPQHF.

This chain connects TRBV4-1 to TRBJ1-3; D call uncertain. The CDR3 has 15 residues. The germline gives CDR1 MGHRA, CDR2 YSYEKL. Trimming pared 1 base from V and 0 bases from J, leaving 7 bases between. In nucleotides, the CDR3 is TGCGCCAGCAGCCAAGGGCTCTTCTCTGGAAACACCATATATTTT. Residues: CASSQGLFSGNTIYF.

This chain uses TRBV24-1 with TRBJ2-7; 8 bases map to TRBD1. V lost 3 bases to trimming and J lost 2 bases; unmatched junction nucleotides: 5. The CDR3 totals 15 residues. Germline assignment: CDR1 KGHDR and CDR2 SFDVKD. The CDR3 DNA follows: TGTGCCACCAGTGATCCCGGGACAGGAGCCTACGAGCAGTACTTC. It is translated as CATSDPGTGAYEQYF.

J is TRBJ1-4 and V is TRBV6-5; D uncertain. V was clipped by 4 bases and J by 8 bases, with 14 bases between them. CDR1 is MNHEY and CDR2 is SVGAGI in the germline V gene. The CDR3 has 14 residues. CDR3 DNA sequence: TGTGCCAGCAGTTCGTCTTTCGGCGGCGAAAAACTGTTTTTT. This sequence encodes CASSSSFGGEKLFF.

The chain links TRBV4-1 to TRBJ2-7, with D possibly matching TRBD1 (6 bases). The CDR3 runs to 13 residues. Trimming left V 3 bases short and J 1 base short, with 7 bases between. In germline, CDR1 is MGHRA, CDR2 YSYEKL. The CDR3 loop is CASSQDRSYEQYF. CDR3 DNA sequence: TGCGCCAGCAGCCAGGACAGATCCTACGAGCAGTACTTC.

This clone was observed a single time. The DNA of the CDR3 is TGTGCCAGTAGTAGCGCTCCCGGGACTAGAACCTACGAGCAGTACTTC. It specifies CASSSAPGTRTYEQYF. The V gene is TRBV19, the J gene TRBJ2-7, with 8 bases matching TRBD2. Germline CDR1 reads LNHDA; CDR2 reads SQIVND (reference sequence). The trim removed 4 bases at V and 2 bases at J, leaving 10 bases unmatched. The CDR3 consists of 16 residues.

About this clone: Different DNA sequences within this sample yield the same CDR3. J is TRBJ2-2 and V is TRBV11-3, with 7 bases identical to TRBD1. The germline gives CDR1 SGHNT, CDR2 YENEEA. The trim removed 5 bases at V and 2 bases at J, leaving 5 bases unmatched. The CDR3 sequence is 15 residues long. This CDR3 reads CASSPGTVNTGELFF. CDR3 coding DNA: TGTGCCAGCAGCCCCGGGACAGTCAACACCGGGGAGCTGTTTTTT.

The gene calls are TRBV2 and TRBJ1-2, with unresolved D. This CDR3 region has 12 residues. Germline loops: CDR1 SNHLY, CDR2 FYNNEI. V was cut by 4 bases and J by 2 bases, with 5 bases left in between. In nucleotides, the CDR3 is TGTGCCAGCAGTGCGGGGAACTATGGCTACACCTTC. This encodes CASSAGNYGYTF. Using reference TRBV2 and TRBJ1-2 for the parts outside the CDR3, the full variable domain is EPEVTQTPSHQVTQMGQEVILRCVPISNHLYFYWYRQILGQKVEFLVSFYNNEISEKSEIFDDQFSVERPDGSNFTLKIRSTKLEDSAMYFCASSAGNYGYTFGSGTRLTVV.

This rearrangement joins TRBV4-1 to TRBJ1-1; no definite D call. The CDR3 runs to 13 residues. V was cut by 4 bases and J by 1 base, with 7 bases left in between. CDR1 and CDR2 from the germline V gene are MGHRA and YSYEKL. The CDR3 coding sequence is TGCGCCAGCAGCCCGACACCGAACACTGAAGCTTTCTTT. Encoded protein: CASSPTPNTEAFF.

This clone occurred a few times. The CDR3 reads CASQTSNTGELFF. The CDR3 region has the DNA TGTGCCAGCCAGACTAGTAACACCGGGGAGCTGTTTTTT. The chain has TRBV11-2 and TRBJ2-2, with a tentative D call TRBD2 (6 bases). Trimming removed 8 bases from V and 2 bases from J, with 9 bases in between. The CDR3 has 13 residues. The germline V gene encodes CDR1 SGHAT and CDR2 FQNNGV. Looking up the rest from reference TRBV11-2 and TRBJ2-2 gives the full variable domain: EAGVAQSPRYKIIEKRQSVAFWCNPISGHATLYWYQQILGQGPKLLIQFQNNGVVDDSQLPKDRFSAERLKGVDSTLKIQPAKLEDSAVYLCASQTSNTGELFFGEGSRLTVL.

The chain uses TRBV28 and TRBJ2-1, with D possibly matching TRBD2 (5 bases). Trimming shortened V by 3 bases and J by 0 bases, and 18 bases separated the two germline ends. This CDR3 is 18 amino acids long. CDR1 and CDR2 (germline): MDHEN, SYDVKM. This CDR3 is CASSFRAKQGSSYNEQFF. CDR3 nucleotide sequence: TGTGCCAGCAGTTTTAGGGCTAAACAAGGGAGCTCCTACAATGAGCAGTTCTTC.

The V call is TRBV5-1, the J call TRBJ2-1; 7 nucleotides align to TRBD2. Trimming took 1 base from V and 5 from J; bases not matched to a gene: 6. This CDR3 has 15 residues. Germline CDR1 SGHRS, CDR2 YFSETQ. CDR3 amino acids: CASSLSGGTDNEQFF. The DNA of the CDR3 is TGCGCCAGCAGCTTGTCGGGAGGTACCGACAATGAGCAGTTCTTC.

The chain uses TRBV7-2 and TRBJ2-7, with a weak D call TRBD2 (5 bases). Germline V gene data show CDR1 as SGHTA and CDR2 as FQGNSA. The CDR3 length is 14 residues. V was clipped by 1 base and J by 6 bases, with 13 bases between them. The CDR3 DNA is TGTGCCAGCAGCTTAGGAGGGTCGGGGATCGAGCAGTACTTC. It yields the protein CASSLGGSGIEQYF.

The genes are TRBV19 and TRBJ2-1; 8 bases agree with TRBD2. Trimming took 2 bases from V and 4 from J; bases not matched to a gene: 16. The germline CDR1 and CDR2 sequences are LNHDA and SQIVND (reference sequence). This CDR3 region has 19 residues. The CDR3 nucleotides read TGTGCCAGTAGTATAATAGGACTACTAGCGGCCAGGCCATACAATGAGCAGTTCTTC. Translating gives CASSIIGLLAARPYNEQFF.

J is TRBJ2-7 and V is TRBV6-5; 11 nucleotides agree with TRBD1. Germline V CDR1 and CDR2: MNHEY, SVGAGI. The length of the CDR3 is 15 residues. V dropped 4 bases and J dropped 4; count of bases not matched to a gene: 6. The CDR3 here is CASSSSGTGGYEQYF. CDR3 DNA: TGTGCCAGCAGTTCATCCGGGACAGGGGGGTACGAGCAGTACTTC.

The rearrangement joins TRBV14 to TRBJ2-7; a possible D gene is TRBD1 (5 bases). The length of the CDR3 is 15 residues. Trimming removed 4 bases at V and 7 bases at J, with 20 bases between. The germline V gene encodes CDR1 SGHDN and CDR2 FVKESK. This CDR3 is CASSPWGTTHREQYF. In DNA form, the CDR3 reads TGTGCCAGCAGCCCTTGGGGCACCACGCATCGAGAGCAGTACTTC. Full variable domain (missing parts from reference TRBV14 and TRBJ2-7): EAGVTQFPSHSVIEKGQTVTLRCDPISGHDNLYWYRRVMGKEIKFLLHFVKESKQDESGMPNNRFLAERTGGTYSTLKVQPAELEDSGVYFCASSPWGTTHREQYFGPGTRLTVT.